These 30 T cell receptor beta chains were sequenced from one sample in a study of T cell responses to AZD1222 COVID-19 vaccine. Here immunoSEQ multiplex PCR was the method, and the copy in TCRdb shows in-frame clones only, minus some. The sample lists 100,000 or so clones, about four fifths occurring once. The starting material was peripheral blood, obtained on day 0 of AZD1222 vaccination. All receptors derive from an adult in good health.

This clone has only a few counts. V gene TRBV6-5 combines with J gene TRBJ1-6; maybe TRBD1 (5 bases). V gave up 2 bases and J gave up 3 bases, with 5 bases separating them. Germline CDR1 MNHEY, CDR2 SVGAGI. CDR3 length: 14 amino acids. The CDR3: CASSYGGYNSPLHF. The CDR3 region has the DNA TGTGCCAGCAGTTACGGGGGCTATAATTCACCCCTCCACTTT.

CDR3: CASSRTGGRGTEAFF. CDR3 DNA sequence: TGTGCCAGCAGCCGCACAGGGGGCCGGGGCACTGAAGCTTTCTTT. This sequence joins TRBV6-2 or TRBV6-3 and TRBJ1-1; 9 positions agree with TRBD1. The CDR3 extends over 15 amino acids. Per the germline V gene, CDR1 is MNHEY and CDR2 is SVGEGT. V was pared by 6 bases and J by 4 bases, with 9 bases of the junction left unmatched.

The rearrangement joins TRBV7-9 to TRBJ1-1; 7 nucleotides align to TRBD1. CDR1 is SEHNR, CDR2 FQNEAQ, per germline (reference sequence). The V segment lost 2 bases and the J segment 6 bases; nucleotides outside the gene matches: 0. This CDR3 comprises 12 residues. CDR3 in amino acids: CASSLTGAEAFF. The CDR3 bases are TGTGCCAGCAGCTTAACAGGGGCTGAAGCTTTCTTT.

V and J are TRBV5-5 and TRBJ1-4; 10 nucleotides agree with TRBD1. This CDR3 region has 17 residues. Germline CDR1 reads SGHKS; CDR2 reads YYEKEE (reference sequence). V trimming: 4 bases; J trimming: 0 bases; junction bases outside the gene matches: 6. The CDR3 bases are TGTGCCAGCAGCCAAGACAGGGGGCCCGCAACTAATGAAAAACTGTTTTTT. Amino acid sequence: CASSQDRGPATNEKLFF.

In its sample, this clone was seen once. Here the CDR3 reads CASSAGGPDTGELFF. The CDR3 coding sequence is TGTGCCAGCAGTGCAGGGGGGCCCGACACCGGGGAGCTGTTTTTT. This chain connects TRBV25-1 to TRBJ2-2, with D possibly being TRBD1 (7 bases). With 4 bases removed from V and 3 bases from J, the gap between germline ends came to 12 bases. Germline CDR1 reads MGHDK; CDR2 reads SYGVNS. The CDR3 has 15 amino acids.

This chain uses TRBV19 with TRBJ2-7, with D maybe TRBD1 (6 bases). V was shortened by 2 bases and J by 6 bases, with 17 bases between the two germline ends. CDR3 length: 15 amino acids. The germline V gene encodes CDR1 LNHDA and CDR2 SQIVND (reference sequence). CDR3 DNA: TGTGCCAGTAGTATATTCCGAGACAGGATGCGCGAGCAGTACTTC. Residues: CASSIFRDRMREQYF.

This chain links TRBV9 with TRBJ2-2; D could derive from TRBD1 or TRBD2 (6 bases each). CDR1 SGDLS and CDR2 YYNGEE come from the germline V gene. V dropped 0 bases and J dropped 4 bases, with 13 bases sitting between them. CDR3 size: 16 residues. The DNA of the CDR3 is TGTGCCAGCAGCGTAGTTCCAGAGGGGGGCACCGGGGAGCTGTTTTTT. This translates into CASSVVPEGGTGELFF.

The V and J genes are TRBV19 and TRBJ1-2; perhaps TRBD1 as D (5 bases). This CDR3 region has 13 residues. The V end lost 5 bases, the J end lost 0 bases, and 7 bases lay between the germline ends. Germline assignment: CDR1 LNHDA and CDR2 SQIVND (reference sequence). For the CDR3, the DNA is TGTGCCAGTAGTGTGACAGCTAACTATGGCTACACCTTC. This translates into CASSVTANYGYTF.

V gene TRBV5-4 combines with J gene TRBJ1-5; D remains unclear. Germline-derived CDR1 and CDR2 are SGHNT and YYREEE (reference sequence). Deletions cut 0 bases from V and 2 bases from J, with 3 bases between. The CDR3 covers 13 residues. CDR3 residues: CASSLDGNQPQHF. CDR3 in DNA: TGTGCCAGCAGCTTGGATGGCAATCAGCCCCAGCATTTT. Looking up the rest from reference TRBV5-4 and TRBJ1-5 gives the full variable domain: ETGVTQSPTHLIKTRGQQVTLRCSSQSGHNTVSWYQQALGQGPQFIFQYYREEENGRGNFPPRFSGLQFPNYSSELNVNALELDDSALYLCASSLDGNQPQHFGDGTRLSIL.

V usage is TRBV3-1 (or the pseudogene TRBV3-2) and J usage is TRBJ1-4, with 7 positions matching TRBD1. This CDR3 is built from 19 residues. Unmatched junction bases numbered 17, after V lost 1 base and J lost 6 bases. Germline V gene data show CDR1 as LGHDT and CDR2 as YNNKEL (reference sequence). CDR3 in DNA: TGTGCCAGCAGCCAAGGTCCTGTGAGACAGGGTAGCTCTTATGAAAAACTGTTTTTT. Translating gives CASSQGPVRQGSSYEKLFF.

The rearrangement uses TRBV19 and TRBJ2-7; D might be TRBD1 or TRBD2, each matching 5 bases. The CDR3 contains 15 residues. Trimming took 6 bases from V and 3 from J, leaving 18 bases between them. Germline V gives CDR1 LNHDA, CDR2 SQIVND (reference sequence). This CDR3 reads CASSILRDAHYEQYF. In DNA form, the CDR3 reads TGTGCCAGTAGCATCCTCCGGGACGCCCACTACGAGCAGTACTTC.

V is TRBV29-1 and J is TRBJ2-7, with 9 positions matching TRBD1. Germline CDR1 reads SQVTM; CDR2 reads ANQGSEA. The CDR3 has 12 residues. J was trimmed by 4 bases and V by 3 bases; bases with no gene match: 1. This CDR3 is CSVDGTGYEQYF. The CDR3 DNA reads TGCAGCGTTGATGGGACAGGGTACGAGCAGTACTTC.

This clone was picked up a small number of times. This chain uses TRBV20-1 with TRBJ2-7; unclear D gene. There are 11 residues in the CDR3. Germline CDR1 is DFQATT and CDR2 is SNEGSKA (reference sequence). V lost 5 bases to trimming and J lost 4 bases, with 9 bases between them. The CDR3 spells CSAHDGYEQYF. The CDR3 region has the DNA TGCAGTGCTCATGACGGATACGAGCAGTACTTC.

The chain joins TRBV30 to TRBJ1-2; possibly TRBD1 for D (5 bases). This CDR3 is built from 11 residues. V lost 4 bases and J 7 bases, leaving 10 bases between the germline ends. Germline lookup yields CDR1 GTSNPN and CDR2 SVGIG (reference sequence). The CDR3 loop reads CAWTAGPGYTF. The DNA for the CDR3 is TGTGCCTGGACCGCAGGGCCTGGCTACACCTTC.

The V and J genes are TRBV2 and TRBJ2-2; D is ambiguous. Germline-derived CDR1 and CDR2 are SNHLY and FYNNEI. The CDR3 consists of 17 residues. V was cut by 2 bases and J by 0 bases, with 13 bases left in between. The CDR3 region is CASSEYIAFANTGELFF. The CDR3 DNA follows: TGTGCCAGCAGTGAATATATTGCGTTCGCGAACACCGGGGAGCTGTTTTTT.

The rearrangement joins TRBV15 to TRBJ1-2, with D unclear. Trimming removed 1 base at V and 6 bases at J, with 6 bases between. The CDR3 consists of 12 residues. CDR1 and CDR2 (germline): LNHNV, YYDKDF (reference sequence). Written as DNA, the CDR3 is TGTGCCACCAGCAGAGGAGGGAATGGCTACACCTTC. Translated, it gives CATSRGGNGYTF.

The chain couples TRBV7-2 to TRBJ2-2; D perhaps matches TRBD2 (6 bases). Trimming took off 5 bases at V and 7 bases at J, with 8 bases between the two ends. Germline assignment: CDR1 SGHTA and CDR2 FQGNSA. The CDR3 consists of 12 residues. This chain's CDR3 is CASSLTSGELFF. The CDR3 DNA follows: TGTGCCAGCAGCCTGACTAGCGGGGAGCTGTTTTTT.

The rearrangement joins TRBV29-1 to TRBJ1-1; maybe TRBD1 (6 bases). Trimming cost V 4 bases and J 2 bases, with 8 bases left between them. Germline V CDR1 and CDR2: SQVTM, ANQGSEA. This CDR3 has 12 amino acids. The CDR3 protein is CSVGGGNTEAFF. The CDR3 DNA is TGCAGCGTTGGGGGGGGCAACACTGAAGCTTTCTTT.

CDR3 in amino acids: CASIGGQIYEQYF. The CDR3 DNA reads as TGTGCCAGCATCGGGGGACAGATCTACGAGCAGTACTTC. This chain joins TRBV6-6 and TRBJ2-7, with a tentative D call TRBD1 (7 bases). Germline loops: CDR1 MNHNY, CDR2 SVGAGI (reference sequence). This CDR3 is built from 13 residues. V lost 7 bases, J lost 3 bases, and 13 bases lay in between.

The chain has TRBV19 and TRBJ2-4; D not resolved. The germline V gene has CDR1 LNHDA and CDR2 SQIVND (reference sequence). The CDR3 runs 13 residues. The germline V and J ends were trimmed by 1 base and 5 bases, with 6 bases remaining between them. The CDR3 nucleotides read TGTGCCAGTAGTATAGGCTGGCAAAACATTCAGTACTTC. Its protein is CASSIGWQNIQYF. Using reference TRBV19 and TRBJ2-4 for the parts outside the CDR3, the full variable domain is DGGITQSPKYLFRKEGQNVTLSCEQNLNHDAMYWYRQDPGQGLRLIYYSQIVNDFQKGDIAEGYSVSREKKESFPLTVTSAQKNPTAFYLCASSIGWQNIQYFGAGTRLSVL.

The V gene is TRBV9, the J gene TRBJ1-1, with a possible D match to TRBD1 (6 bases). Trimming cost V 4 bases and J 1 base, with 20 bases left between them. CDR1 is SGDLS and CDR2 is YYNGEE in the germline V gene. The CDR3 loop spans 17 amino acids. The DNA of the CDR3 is TGTGCCAGCAGCCCAGCCCGGACAGAGGGGAAGAACACTGAAGCTTTCTTT. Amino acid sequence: CASSPARTEGKNTEAFF.

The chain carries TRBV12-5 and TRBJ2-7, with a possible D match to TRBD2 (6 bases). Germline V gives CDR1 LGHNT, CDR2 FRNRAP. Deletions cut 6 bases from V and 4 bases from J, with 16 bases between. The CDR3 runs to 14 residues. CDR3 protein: CASGPGGGRYEQYF. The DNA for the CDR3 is TGTGCTAGTGGACCCGGGGGTGGGAGGTACGAGCAGTACTTC.

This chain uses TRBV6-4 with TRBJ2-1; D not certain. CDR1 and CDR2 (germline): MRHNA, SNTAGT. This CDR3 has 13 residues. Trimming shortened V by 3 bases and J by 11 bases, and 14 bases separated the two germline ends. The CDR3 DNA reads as TGTGCCAGCAGTGATTCCCCTGCCGCACAGCAGTTCTTC. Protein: CASSDSPAAQQFF.

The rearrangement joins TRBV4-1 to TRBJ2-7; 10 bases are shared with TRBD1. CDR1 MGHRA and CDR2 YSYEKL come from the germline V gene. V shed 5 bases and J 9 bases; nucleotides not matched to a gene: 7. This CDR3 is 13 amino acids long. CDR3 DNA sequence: TGCGCCAGCAGCTATAAGACAGGGGGCGGGCAGTACTTC. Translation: CASSYKTGGGQYF.

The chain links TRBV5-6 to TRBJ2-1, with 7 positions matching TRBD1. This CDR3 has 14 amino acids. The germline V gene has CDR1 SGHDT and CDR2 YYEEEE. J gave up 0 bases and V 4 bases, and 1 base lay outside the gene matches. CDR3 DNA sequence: TGTGCCAGCAGCCGGGACAGCTCCTACAATGAGCAGTTCTTC. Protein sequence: CASSRDSSYNEQFF.

The CDR3 loop is CSAIGGFGYTF. DNA of the CDR3: TGCAGTGCTATTGGGGGGTTTGGCTACACCTTC. The chain is built from TRBV20-1 and TRBJ1-2; possibly TRBD1 for D (5 bases). Per the germline V gene, CDR1 is DFQATT and CDR2 is SNEGSKA (reference sequence). The ends were cut back, 4 bases at V and 7 bases at J, with 10 bases in the middle. This CDR3 region has 11 residues.

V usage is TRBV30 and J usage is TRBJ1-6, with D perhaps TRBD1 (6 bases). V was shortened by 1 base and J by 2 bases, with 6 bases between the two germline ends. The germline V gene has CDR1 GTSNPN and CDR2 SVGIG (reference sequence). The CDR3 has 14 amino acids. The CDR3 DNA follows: TGTGCCTGGAGTGGGACAGCCTATAATTCACCCCTCCACTTT. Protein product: CAWSGTAYNSPLHF.

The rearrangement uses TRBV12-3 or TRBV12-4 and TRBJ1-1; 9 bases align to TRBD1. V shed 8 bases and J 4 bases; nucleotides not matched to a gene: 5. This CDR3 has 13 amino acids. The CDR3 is CASRSGQGTEAFF. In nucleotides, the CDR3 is TGTGCCAGCCGGTCGGGACAGGGCACTGAAGCTTTCTTT.

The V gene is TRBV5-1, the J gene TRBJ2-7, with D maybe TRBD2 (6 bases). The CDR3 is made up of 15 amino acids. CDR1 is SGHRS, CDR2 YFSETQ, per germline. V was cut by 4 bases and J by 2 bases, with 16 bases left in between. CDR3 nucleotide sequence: TGCGCCAGCAGCAAGAGGGACGGACTAACCTACGAGCAGTACTTC. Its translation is CASSKRDGLTYEQYF.

For the CDR3, the DNA is TGTGCCAGTAGTCAAATTGGGGGTTTAAACTCTGGGGCCAACGTCCTGACTTTC. The encoded protein is CASSQIGGLNSGANVLTF. The chain has TRBV19 and TRBJ2-6; D tentatively fits TRBD1 or TRBD2 (5 bases each). V was shortened by 5 bases and J by 0 bases, with 17 bases between the two germline ends. Germline CDR1 LNHDA, CDR2 SQIVND (reference sequence). There are 18 residues in the CDR3. The full variable domain, completed using reference TRBV19 and TRBJ2-6, is DGGITQSPKYLFRKEGQNVTLSCEQNLNHDAMYWYRQDPGQGLRLIYYSQIVNDFQKGDIAEGYSVSREKKESFPLTVTSAQKNPTAFYLCASSQIGGLNSGANVLTFGAGSRLTVL.